The 8 T cell receptor beta chains given below trace back to one sample, sequenced in a study of blood T cell repertoires in COVID-19. Sequenced by immunoSEQ multiplex PCR; TCRdb stores in-frame clones only, minus some. Among some 380,000 clones listed, roughly 80% were seen once. Sequenced sample: peripheral blood. The receptors here all came from a human donor with acute or convalescent COVID-19. The donor label of this sample is uncertain.

This chain links TRBV5-5 with TRBJ1-5; D gene uncertain. V shed 0 bases and J shed 5 bases, with 6 bases lying between them. Germline V gene sequence: CDR1 SGHKS, CDR2 YYEKEE (reference sequence). There are 13 residues in the CDR3. CDR3 amino acids: CASSLARDQPQHF. The CDR3 DNA follows: TGTGCCAGCAGCTTGGCTCGGGATCAGCCCCAGCATTTT.

The chain is built from TRBV30 and TRBJ2-7, with D possibly being TRBD2 (5 bases). Trimming cost V 4 bases and J 0 bases, with 13 bases left between them. Germline CDR1 GTSNPN, CDR2 SVGIG (reference sequence). There are 14 residues in the CDR3. CDR3 residues: CAWKLDSSSYEQYF. The CDR3 DNA reads TGTGCCTGGAAGTTGGACTCGAGCTCCTACGAGCAGTACTTC.

The V and J genes are TRBV2 and TRBJ2-1; possible D gene TRBD2, 5 bases. The CDR3 has 11 residues. The V end lost 10 bases, the J end lost 9 bases, and 13 bases lay between the germline ends. The germline gives CDR1 SNHLY, CDR2 FYNNEI. The CDR3 is CATGNRGEQFF. For the CDR3, the DNA is TGTGCCACCGGAAATCGGGGTGAGCAGTTCTTC.

The rearrangement links TRBV5-5 to TRBJ2-1; D perhaps matches TRBD1 (5 bases). This CDR3 is built from 13 residues. With 6 bases removed from V and 8 bases from J, the gap between germline ends came to 15 bases. Germline V CDR1 and CDR2: SGHKS, YYEKEE (reference sequence). The CDR3 DNA is TGTGCCAGCATGGGGCAGGCCGGCGATGAGCAGTTCTTC. The encoded protein is CASMGQAGDEQFF.

This chain connects TRBV7-8 to TRBJ2-5; 11 nucleotides line up with TRBD2. CDR1 SGHVS and CDR2 FQNEAQ come from the germline V gene. The length of the CDR3 is 18 residues. V was clipped by 7 bases and J by 2 bases; unmatched bases: 15. The CDR3 coding sequence is TGTGCCAGCAACTCGGTTAGCGGGGGGGGCATGACACAAGAGACCCAGTACTTC. Protein product: CASNSVSGGGMTQETQYF.

The rearrangement joins TRBV6-4 to TRBJ1-5; 8 nucleotides agree with TRBD1. With 3 bases clipped from V and 5 bases from J, the junction kept 6 bases outside the gene matches. The V gene's germline CDR1 is MRHNA and CDR2 SNTAGT. This CDR3 is 15 amino acids long. CDR3 nucleotides: TGTGCCAGCAGTGAGGGGCAGGGGGCTGATCAGCCCCAGCATTTT. It codes for CASSEGQGADQPQHF.

The CDR3 spells CASSPPGISSGNTIYF. The CDR3 DNA reads as TGTGCCAGTAGCCCCCCAGGAATCAGCTCTGGAAACACCATATATTTT. This rearrangement joins TRBV19 to TRBJ1-3; D gene uncertain. This CDR3 has 16 residues. The V end lost 6 bases, the J end lost 0 bases, and 15 bases lay between the germline ends. Germline-derived CDR1 and CDR2 are LNHDA and SQIVND (reference sequence).

CDR3 in amino acids: CASSYGFGGTNYGYTF. The CDR3 DNA reads as TGTGCCAGCAGTTACGGGTTCGGAGGGACTAACTATGGCTACACCTTC. The genes are TRBV6-6 and TRBJ1-2; D is ambiguous. V lost 2 bases and J 0 bases, leaving 13 bases between the germline ends. The CDR3 is 16 amino acids. Germline CDR1 MNHNY, CDR2 SVGAGI (reference sequence).